This T cell receptor beta chain was captured by sequencing in a study of blood T cells in healthy people across ages. Remarks on this clonotype: Antigen specificity is unknown.

Trimming removed 1 base at V and 2 bases at J, with 11 bases between. CDR3 length: 15 residues. CDR1 is ENHRY, CDR2 SYGVKD, per germline. Broader study findings: Roughly linear age-related decline in beta diversity appeared, significant by age around 42.

A sample-barcoded 5' primer and a J-beta primer mix were used in a second PCR of roughly 7 to 11 cycles. A template-switch adaptor with 12 random nucleotides tagged each cDNA molecule. Each single sample gave us at least 3 million CDR3-containing paired-end reads. TCRdb analysed the 5' RACE reads with MiXCR anew, one entry per CDR3 protein. The sample contains 750,000 to 1,000,000 distinct CDR3 sequences, almost 30% of which appear only once. The sample also formed part of further work on T cells of mothers and their children.

The clonotype originates from a woman in her forties in good health. What was sequenced was blood. The rearrangement uses TRBV10-3 and TRBJ1-2; a weak D match, TRBD1 (6 bases). The CDR3 loop reads CAISEWTEGNYGYTF. Here the CDR3 DNA reads TGTGCCATCAGTGAGTGGACAGAAGGCAACTATGGCTACACCTTC.